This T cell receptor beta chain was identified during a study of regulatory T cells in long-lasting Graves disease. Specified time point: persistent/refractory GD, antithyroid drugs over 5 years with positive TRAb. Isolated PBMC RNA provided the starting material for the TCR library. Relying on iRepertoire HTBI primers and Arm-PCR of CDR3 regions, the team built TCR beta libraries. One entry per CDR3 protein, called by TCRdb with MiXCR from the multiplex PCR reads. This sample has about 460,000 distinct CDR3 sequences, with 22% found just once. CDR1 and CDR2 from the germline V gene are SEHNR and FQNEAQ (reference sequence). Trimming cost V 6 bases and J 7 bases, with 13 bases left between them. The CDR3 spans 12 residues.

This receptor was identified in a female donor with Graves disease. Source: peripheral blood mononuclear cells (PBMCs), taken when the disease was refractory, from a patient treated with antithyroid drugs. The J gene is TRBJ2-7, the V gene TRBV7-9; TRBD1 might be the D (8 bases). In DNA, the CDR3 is TGTGCCAGCAGGGACAGGGAGGGTGAGCAGTACTTC. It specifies CASRDREGEQYF.